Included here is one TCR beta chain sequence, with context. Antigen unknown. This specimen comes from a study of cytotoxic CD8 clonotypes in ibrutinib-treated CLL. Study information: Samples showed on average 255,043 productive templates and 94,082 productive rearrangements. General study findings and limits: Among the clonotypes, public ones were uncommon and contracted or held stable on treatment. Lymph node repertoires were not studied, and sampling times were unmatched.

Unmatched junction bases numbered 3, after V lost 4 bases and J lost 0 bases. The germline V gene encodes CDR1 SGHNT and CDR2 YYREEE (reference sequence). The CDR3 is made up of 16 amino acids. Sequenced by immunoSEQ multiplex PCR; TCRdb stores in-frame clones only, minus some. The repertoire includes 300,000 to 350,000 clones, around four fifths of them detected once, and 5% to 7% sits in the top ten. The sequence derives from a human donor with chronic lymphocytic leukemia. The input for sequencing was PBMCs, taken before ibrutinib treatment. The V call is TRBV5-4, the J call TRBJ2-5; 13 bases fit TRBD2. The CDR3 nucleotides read TGTGCCAGCAGCACGGGACTAGCGGGAAACCAAGAGACCCAGTACTTC. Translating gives CASSTGLAGNQETQYF.